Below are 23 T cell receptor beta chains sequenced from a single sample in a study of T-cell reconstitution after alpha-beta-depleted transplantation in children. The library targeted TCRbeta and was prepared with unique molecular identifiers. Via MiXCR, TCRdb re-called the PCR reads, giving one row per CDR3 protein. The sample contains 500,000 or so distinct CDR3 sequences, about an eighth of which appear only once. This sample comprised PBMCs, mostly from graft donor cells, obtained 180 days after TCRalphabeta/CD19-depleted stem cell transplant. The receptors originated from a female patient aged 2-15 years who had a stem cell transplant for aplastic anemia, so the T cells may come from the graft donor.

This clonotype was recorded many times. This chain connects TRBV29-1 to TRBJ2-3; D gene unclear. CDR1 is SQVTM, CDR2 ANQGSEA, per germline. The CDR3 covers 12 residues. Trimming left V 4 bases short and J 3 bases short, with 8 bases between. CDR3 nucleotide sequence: TGCAGCGTTGTTAGGGAAACAGATACGCAGTATTTT. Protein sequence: CSVVRETDTQYF.

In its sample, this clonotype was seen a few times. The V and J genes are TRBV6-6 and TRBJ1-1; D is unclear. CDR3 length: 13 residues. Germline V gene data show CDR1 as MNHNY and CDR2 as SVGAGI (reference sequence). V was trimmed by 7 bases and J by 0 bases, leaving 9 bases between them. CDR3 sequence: CASMGKVNTEAFF. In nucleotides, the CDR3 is TGTGCCAGCATGGGGAAGGTGAACACTGAAGCTTTCTTT.

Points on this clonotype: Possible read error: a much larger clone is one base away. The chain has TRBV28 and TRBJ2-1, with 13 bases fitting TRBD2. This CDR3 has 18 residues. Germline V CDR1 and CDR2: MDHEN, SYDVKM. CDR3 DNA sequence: TGTGCCAGCAGTCCCCGGACTAGCGGGAGTTCGTCCTGCAATGAGCAGTTCTTC. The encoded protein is CASSPRTSGSSSCNEQFF.

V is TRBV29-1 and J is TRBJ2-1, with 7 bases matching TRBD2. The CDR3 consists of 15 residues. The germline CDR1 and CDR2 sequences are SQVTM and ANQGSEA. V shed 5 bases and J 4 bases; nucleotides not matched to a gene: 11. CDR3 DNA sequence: TGCAGCGTTCCTGGCATGGTAGCGGGTTACAATGAGCAGTTCTTC. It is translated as CSVPGMVAGYNEQFF.

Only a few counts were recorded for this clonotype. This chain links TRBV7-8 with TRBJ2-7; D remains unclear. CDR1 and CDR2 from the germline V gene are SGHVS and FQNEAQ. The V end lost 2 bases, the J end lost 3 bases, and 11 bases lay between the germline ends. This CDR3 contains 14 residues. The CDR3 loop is CASSLSVGGYEQYV. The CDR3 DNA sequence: TGTGCCAGCAGCTTATCGGTGGGCGGCTACGAGCAGTACGTC.

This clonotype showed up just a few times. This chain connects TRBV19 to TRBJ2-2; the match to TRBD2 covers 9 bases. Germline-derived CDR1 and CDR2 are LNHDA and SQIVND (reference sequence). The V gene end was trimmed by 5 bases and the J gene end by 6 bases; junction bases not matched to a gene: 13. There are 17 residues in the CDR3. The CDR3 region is CASSSELAGRTPGELFF. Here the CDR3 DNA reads TGTGCCAGTAGTTCCGAACTAGCGGGCAGAACACCCGGGGAGCTGTTTTTT.

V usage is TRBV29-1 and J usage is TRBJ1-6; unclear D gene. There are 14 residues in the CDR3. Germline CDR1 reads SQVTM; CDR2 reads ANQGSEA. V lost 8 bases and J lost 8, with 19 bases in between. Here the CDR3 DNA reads TGCAGCACGTGGGAGGGAGGGATAGATTCACCCCTCCACTTT. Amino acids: CSTWEGGIDSPLHF.

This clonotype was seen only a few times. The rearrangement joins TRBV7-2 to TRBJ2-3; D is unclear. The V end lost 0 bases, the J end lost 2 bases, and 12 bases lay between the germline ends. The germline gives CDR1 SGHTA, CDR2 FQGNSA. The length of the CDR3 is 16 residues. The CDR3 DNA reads TGTGCCAGCAGCTTAGCGGCCTACTTGCCCACAGATACGCAGTATTTT. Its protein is CASSLAAYLPTDTQYF.

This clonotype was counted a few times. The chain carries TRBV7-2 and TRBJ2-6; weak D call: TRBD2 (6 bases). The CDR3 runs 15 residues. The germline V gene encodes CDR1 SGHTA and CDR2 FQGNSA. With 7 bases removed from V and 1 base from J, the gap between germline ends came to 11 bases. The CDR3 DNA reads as TGTGCCAGCACCCCGCGGGGATCTGGGGCCAACGTCCTGACTTTC. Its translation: CASTPRGSGANVLTF.

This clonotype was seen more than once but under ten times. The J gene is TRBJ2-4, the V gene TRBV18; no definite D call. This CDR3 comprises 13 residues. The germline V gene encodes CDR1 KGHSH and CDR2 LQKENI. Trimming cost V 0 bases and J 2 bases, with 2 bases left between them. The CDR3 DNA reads TGTGCCAGCTCACCACCACCCAAAAACATTCAGTACTTC. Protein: CASSPPPKNIQYF.

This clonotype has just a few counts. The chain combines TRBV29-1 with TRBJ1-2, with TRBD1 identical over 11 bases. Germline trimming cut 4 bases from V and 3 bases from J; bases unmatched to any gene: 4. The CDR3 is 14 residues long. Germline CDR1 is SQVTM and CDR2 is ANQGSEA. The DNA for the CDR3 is TGCAGCGTTGGGGACAGGGGGTTCGACTATGGCTACACCTTC. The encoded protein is CSVGDRGFDYGYTF.

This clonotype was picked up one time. The CDR3 protein is CASSQYQEVSEQYV. CDR3 DNA sequence: TGCGCCAGCAGCCAATATCAAGAAGTTTCCGAGCAGTACGTC. This chain connects TRBV4-1 to TRBJ2-7; D not resolved. The germline V gene encodes CDR1 MGHRA and CDR2 YSYEKL. The CDR3 runs 14 residues. Trimming left V 2 bases short and J 6 bases short, with 14 bases between.

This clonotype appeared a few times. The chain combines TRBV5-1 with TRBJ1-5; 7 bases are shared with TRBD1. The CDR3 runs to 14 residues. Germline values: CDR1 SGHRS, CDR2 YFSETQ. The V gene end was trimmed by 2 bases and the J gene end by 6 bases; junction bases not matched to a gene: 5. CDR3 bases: TGCGCCAGCAGCTTACAGGGGACCGGTCAGCCCCAGCATTTT. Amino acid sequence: CASSLQGTGQPQHF.

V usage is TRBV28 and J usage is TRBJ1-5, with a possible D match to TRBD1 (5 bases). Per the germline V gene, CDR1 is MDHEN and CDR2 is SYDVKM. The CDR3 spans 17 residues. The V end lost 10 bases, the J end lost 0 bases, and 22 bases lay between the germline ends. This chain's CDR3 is CAITPSQGGDSNQPQHF. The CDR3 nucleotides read TGTGCCATCACTCCTTCTCAGGGAGGGGATAGCAATCAGCCCCAGCATTTT.

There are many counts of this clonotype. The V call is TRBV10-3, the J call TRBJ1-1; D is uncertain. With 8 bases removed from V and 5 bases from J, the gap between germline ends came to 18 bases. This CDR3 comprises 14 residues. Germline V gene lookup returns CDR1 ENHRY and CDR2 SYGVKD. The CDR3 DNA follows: TGTGCCATCGCGTTGGAACCCACGGGGACTGAAGCTTTCTTT. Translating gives CAIALEPTGTEAFF.

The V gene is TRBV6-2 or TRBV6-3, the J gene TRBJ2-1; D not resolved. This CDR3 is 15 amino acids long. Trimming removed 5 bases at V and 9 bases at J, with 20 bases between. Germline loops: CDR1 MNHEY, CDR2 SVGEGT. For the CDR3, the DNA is TGTGCCAGCAGTCCGCCTTCACTTATCCAACGTGAGCAGTTCTTC. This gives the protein CASSPPSLIQREQFF.

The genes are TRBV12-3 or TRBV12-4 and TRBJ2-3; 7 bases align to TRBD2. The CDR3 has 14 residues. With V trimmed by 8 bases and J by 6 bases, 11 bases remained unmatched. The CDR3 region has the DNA TGTGCCAGCTCAGGAGCGGCGGGAGTGGATACGCAGTATTTT. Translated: CASSGAAGVDTQYF.

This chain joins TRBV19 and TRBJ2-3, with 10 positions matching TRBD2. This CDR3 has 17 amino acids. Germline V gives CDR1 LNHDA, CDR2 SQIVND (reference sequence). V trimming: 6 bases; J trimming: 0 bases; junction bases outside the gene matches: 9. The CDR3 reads CASRRLAGYPSTDTQYF. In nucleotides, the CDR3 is TGTGCCAGTAGGAGACTAGCGGGTTATCCTAGCACAGATACGCAGTATTTT.

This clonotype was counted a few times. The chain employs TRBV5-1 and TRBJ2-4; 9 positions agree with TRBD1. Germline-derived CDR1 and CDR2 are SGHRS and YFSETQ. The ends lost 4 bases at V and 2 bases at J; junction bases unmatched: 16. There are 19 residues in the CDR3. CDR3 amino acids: CASSVSGTGFASPKNIQYF. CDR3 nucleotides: TGCGCCAGCAGCGTGTCAGGGACAGGGTTTGCTTCGCCCAAAAACATTCAGTACTTC.

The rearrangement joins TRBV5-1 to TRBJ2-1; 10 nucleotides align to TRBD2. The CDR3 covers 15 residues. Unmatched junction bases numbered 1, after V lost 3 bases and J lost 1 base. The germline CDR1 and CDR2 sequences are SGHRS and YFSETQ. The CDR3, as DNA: TGCGCCAGCAGCTCAGCGGGAGGGTCCTACAATGAGCAGTTCTTC. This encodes CASSSAGGSYNEQFF.

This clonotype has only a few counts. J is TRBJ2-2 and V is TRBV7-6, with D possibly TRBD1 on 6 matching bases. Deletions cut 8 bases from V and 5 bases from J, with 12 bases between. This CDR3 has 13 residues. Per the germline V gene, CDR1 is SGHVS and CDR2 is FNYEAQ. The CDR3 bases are TGTGCCAGCGGCAACAGGGTTACCGGGGAGCTGTTTTTT. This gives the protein CASGNRVTGELFF.

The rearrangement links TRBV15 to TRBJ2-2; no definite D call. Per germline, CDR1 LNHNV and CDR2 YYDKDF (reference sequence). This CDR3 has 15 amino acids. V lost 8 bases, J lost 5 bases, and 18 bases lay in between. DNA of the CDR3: TGTGCCACCCGTGTAAGAAGGGAAGATACCGGGGAGCTGTTTTTT. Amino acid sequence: CATRVRREDTGELFF.

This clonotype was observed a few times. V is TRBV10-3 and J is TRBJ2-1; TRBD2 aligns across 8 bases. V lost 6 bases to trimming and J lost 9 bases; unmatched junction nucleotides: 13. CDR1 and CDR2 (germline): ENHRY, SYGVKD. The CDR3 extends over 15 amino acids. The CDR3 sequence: CAIRLLREGGFEQFF. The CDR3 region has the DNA TGTGCCATCAGACTCCTCCGGGAGGGTGGTTTTGAGCAGTTCTTC.